The text below deals with one TCR beta chain. The antigen remains unidentified. PCR was performed a second time for about 7 to 12 cycles using a sample-barcoded 5' primer and a J-beta primer mix. TCRdb passed the 5' RACE reads through MiXCR, listing each CDR3 protein once. The data hold about 900,000 distinct CDR3 sequences, with less than 80% observed a single time. This specimen belongs to a study of blood T cells in healthy people across ages. Study observations and caveats: Whereas aged donors had fewer naive CD4+ cells, long-lived donors had more of them and higher diversity. Investigators treated diversity estimates from one million T cells as underestimates.

The ends were cut back, 1 base at V and 1 base at J, with 14 bases in the middle. Germline assignment: CDR1 LGHNA and CDR2 YNFKEQ. This CDR3 comprises 18 residues. The chain joins TRBV4-2 to TRBJ2-6; D is ambiguous. The clonotype comes from a man aged 25 to 45 in good health. The specimen was blood. The CDR3 coding sequence is TGTGCCAGCAGCCAAGCGAGTGCAGGTCCTTCTGGGGCCAACGTCCTGACTTTC. This sequence encodes CASSQASAGPSGANVLTF.